These 2 T cell receptor beta chains originate from one sample sequenced in a study of blood T cell repertoires in COVID-19. Clones were read by immunoSEQ multiplex PCR, and TCRdb kept only the in-frame ones, dropping some. The data contain about 480,000 clones, 70% to 90% of them singletons. Sequenced material: peripheral blood. Receptors originate from a woman aged 50 to 65 with COVID-19, enrolled during active disease.

The genes are TRBV5-5 and TRBJ2-7; D perhaps matches TRBD2 (6 bases). The CDR3 covers 11 residues. With 2 bases removed from V and 7 bases from J, the gap between germline ends came to 7 bases. Germline CDR1 and CDR2: SGHKS and YYEKEE (reference sequence). CDR3 sequence (DNA): TGTGCCAGCAGCTTCGGGGGAGAGCAGTACTTC. This gives the protein CASSFGGEQYF.

CDR3 coding DNA: TGTGCCAGCAGCCTCAACACAGGGGGCAAAAACATTCAGTACTTC. Protein: CASSLNTGGKNIQYF. The chain joins TRBV9 to TRBJ2-4; TRBD1 matches 8 bases. Losses at the gene ends were 4 bases for V and 3 bases for J; bases not matched to a gene: 6. The length of the CDR3 is 15 residues. Germline-derived CDR1 and CDR2 are SGDLS and YYNGEE.